The sequence of this TCR beta chain was determined in a study of T-cell reconstitution after alpha-beta-depleted transplantation in children. This clonotype is labeled as medium-sized. Its specificity is unknown. Germline CDR1 is SEHNR and CDR2 is FQNEAQ (reference sequence). V was cut by 3 bases and J by 2 bases, with 8 bases left in between. The CDR3 consists of 14 residues. Overall study findings and caveats: Some patients owed their high day-60 TCRbeta diversity to surviving recipient T cells and thymic progenitors.

Unique molecular identifiers were incorporated during preparation of the TCRbeta library. In TCRdb, the PCR reads were re-called with MiXCR into one record per CDR3 protein. The sample has about 440,000 distinct CDR3 sequences; approximately 42% are singletons. Sample: PBMCs, taken before TCRalphabeta/CD19-depleted stem cell transplant. This chain connects TRBV7-9 to TRBJ1-5; D is ambiguous. This clonotype was sampled from a girl aged 2 to 9 with aplastic anemia, due to receive a stem cell transplant. The CDR3 loop is CASSLGAGNQPQHF. CDR3 in DNA: TGTGCCAGCAGCTTGGGAGCGGGCAATCAGCCCCAGCATTTT.